Below, 24 T cell receptor beta chains from the same sample are listed, as sequenced in a study of T-cell memory formation after mild COVID-19 (dated by TCRdb to 2020 to 2023). The library came from 5' RACE. Sequencing was performed on an Illumina NovaSeq 6000. The public reads were run again by TCRdb, first through fastp at Q25 and then through MiXCR, and only productive beta chains were kept. Rows with a matching CDR3 protein are joined into one entry that keeps the most common DNA and genes. For this sample the table gives 300,000 to 350,000 distinct CDR3 sequences, of which approximately 19% were detected only once. Jointly, the top ten make up over 20% of the sample. The specimen was PBMCs or a T cell subset sorted from them (not recorded which). These receptors were collected from a man aged 18 to 29 who had mild COVID-19 (a few samples of this study predate the infection). The sample titles of this study are shuffled in the database, so cell type and time point are left out; the donor was told from shared clones.

Only a few counts were recorded for this clonotype. The rearrangement uses TRBV7-2 and TRBJ2-1, with 8 bases matching TRBD2. This CDR3 has 15 amino acids. Per germline, CDR1 SGHTA and CDR2 FQGNSA. Trimming removed 3 bases from V and 8 bases from J; junction bases left unmatched: 9. The CDR3 reads CASSLTIGGAHEQFF. The DNA of the CDR3 is TGTGCCAGCAGCTTGACTATCGGGGGGGCACATGAGCAGTTCTTC.

Only a few counts were recorded for this clonotype. V usage is TRBV5-1 and J usage is TRBJ2-3; D assignment may be TRBD1 or TRBD2 (7 bases each). CDR1 and CDR2 from the germline V gene are SGHRS and YFSETQ. The CDR3 extends over 14 amino acids. V lost 4 bases, J lost 2 bases, and 11 bases lay in between. The CDR3 region is CASSQGGTTDTQYF. The CDR3 DNA is TGCGCCAGCAGCCAGGGGGGGACCACAGATACGCAGTATTTT.

This clonotype was found a few times. The V call is TRBV6-5, the J call TRBJ2-1; the D is unclear. Germline lookup yields CDR1 MNHEY and CDR2 SVGAGI. V lost 7 bases and J 4 bases, leaving 11 bases between the germline ends. This CDR3 is built from 13 residues. The CDR3 protein is CASKGTEYNEQFF. CDR3 coding DNA: TGTGCCAGCAAAGGCACGGAATACAATGAGCAGTTCTTC.

This clonotype has only a few counts. V usage is TRBV6-5 and J usage is TRBJ2-1; a weak D match, TRBD2 (7 bases). Germline CDR1 reads MNHEY; CDR2 reads SVGAGI. The CDR3 contains 14 residues. V lost 0 bases, J lost 10 bases, and 13 bases lay in between. CDR3 residues: CASSYSIGGREQFF. The DNA for the CDR3 is TGTGCCAGCAGTTACTCGATCGGGGGGCGAGAGCAGTTCTTC.

The chain links TRBV5-1 to TRBJ2-1, with D possibly matching TRBD2 (7 bases). V was cut by 0 bases and J by 9 bases, with 16 bases left in between. Germline V lookup: CDR1 SGHRS, CDR2 YFSETQ. CDR3 length: 15 amino acids. The CDR3 nucleotides are TGCGCCAGCAGCTTGGCCCCGGGGGGCTCCTTTGAGCAGTTCTTC. Encoded protein: CASSLAPGGSFEQFF.

This clonotype was counted a few times. The V call is TRBV7-7, the J call TRBJ2-5; 7 positions match TRBD1. CDR3 length: 14 amino acids. V lost 4 bases to trimming and J lost 1 base; unmatched junction nucleotides: 3. Germline V gene lookup returns CDR1 SSHAT and CDR2 FNYEAQ (reference sequence). CDR3 protein: CASSSRQGQETQYF. CDR3 bases: TGTGCCAGCAGCTCCCGACAGGGCCAAGAGACCCAGTACTTC.

This clonotype was counted only a few times. This rearrangement joins TRBV27 to TRBJ1-4; D perhaps matches TRBD1 (5 bases). The CDR3 sequence is 15 residues long. V gave up 6 bases and J gave up 5 bases, with 16 bases separating them. Germline loops: CDR1 MNHEY, CDR2 SMNVEV (reference sequence). CDR3 coding DNA: TGTGCCAGCAGCCCCGGGACTTTGGAAAATGAAAAACTGTTTTTT. Encoded protein: CASSPGTLENEKLFF.

The chain carries TRBV3-1 and TRBJ2-7; 11 bases match TRBD1. Unmatched junction bases numbered 23, after V lost 3 bases and J lost 7 bases. Germline assignment: CDR1 LGHDT and CDR2 YNNKEL (reference sequence). The CDR3 totals 20 residues. CDR3: CASSQGKGQGVFLPPREQYF. The CDR3 DNA is TGTGCCAGCAGCCAGGGTAAGGGACAGGGGGTTTTCCTTCCACCTCGGGAGCAGTACTTC.

This clonotype has more than one count but fewer than ten. The chain employs TRBV7-9 and TRBJ2-2; TRBD2 matches 7 bases. Germline CDR1 and CDR2: SEHNR and FQNEAQ (reference sequence). With V trimmed by 5 bases and J by 3 bases, 9 bases remained unmatched. The CDR3 length is 16 residues. CDR3: CASSRSGRGDTGELFF. For the CDR3, the DNA is TGTGCCAGCAGCCGTAGCGGACGGGGGGACACCGGGGAGCTGTTTTTT.

The rearrangement uses TRBV27 and TRBJ1-1, with D perhaps TRBD1 (6 bases). Deletions cut 1 base from V and 5 bases from J, with 14 bases between. The CDR3 sequence is 15 residues long. The germline V gene encodes CDR1 MNHEY and CDR2 SMNVEV (reference sequence). The CDR3 nucleotides read TGTGCCAGCAGTTTATGGGGCATAACAGGGACTGAAGCTTTCTTT. Protein product: CASSLWGITGTEAFF.

This clonotype has more than one count but fewer than ten. V gene TRBV27 combines with J gene TRBJ1-4; D is perhaps TRBD1 (5 bases). The CDR3 is 14 amino acids. Germline V gene sequence: CDR1 MNHEY, CDR2 SMNVEV (reference sequence). The V and J ends lost 2 bases and 4 bases respectively, with 8 bases between them. The CDR3 spells CASSLGARNEKLFF. The DNA of the CDR3 is TGTGCCAGCAGTTTAGGGGCCCGTAATGAAAAACTGTTTTTT.

This clonotype occurred a few times. This chain connects TRBV5-1 to TRBJ2-7, with 7 bases fitting TRBD2. The V segment lost 3 bases and the J segment 3 bases; nucleotides outside the gene matches: 15. Germline V gene sequence: CDR1 SGHRS, CDR2 YFSETQ. The CDR3 extends over 17 amino acids. The CDR3 DNA sequence: TGCGCCAGCAGCTCCTGGAAGGCCGGGACTACATACTACGAGCAGTACTTC. Translating gives CASSSWKAGTTYYEQYF.

This clonotype appeared a few times. The chain is built from TRBV7-9 and TRBJ2-3; TRBD2 is a possible D gene (5 bases). CDR1 and CDR2 from the germline V gene are SEHNR and FQNEAQ (reference sequence). The CDR3 consists of 17 residues. Trimming left V 1 base short and J 6 bases short, with 20 bases between. The CDR3 here is CASSLGAAGPWADTQYF. The CDR3 coding sequence is TGTGCCAGCAGCTTAGGAGCGGCGGGCCCCTGGGCCGATACGCAGTATTTT.

The sample holds a few counts of this clonotype. V usage is TRBV12-3 or TRBV12-4 and J usage is TRBJ2-3, with D possibly being TRBD2 (6 bases). Trimming took 3 bases from V and 2 from J, leaving 9 bases between them. This CDR3 contains 14 residues. CDR3 in amino acids: CASSFRTITDTQYF. The CDR3 nucleotides read TGTGCCAGCAGTTTTAGGACTATCACAGATACGCAGTATTTT.

This chain joins TRBV9 and TRBJ2-3, with D unresolved. Trimming cost V 0 bases and J 5 bases, with 10 bases left between them. The CDR3 totals 14 residues. Germline CDR1 reads SGDLS; CDR2 reads YYNGEE. The CDR3 reads CASSVASQGDTQYF. CDR3 nucleotide sequence: TGTGCCAGCAGCGTAGCATCCCAAGGAGATACGCAGTATTTT.

This clonotype has more than one count but fewer than ten. V usage is TRBV29-1 and J usage is TRBJ2-2; D is perhaps TRBD1 (5 bases). Trimming removed 3 bases from V and 0 bases from J, with 5 bases in between. The germline gives CDR1 SQVTM, CDR2 ANQGSEA. CDR3 length: 13 amino acids. CDR3 nucleotides: TGCAGCGTTGAGACAGCGAACACCGGGGAGCTGTTTTTT. This codes for CSVETANTGELFF.

The table lists this clonotype with a few counts. This chain connects TRBV12-3 or TRBV12-4 to TRBJ2-1; D may match TRBD1 or TRBD2 (6 bases each). The CDR3 consists of 15 residues. V lost 3 bases and J lost 6, with 15 bases in between. Here the CDR3 DNA reads TGTGCCAGCAGTTTGTGGGGGGCACTATCCAATGAGCAGTTCTTC. The encoded protein is CASSLWGALSNEQFF.

The chain employs TRBV5-1 and TRBJ1-6; D is ambiguous. The V end lost 0 bases, the J end lost 7 bases, and 20 bases lay between the germline ends. Germline CDR1 reads SGHRS; CDR2 reads YFSETQ. CDR3 size: 18 residues. The CDR3 sequence: CASSLAVRSSFLNSPLHF. CDR3 in DNA: TGCGCCAGCAGCTTGGCCGTTCGAAGCTCCTTTTTAAATTCACCCCTCCACTTT.

The rearrangement uses TRBV7-9 and TRBJ2-3, with 7 nucleotides matching TRBD1. Germline V gene data show CDR1 as SEHNR and CDR2 as FQNEAQ (reference sequence). The CDR3 has 18 residues. V lost 5 bases, J lost 1 base, and 15 bases stayed unmatched. The CDR3 DNA follows: TGTGCCAGCAGCCCCGGGACAGCTTCCGTGTCGGGCACAGATACGCAGTATTTT. Its protein is CASSPGTASVSGTDTQYF.

The chain employs TRBV29-1 and TRBJ2-1, with TRBD2 matching 7 bases. The CDR3 is 12 residues long. Trimming cost V 7 bases and J 2 bases; bases outside gene matches: 2. Germline-derived CDR1 and CDR2 are SQVTM and ANQGSEA. The CDR3: CSAGLAYNEQFF. CDR3 in DNA: TGCAGCGCTGGACTAGCCTACAATGAGCAGTTCTTC.

This chain connects TRBV4-3 to TRBJ2-5; D is possibly TRBD1 or TRBD2 (5 bases each). The germline gives CDR1 LGHNA, CDR2 YSLEER. V lost 0 bases and J lost 2, with 13 bases in between. CDR3 length: 16 amino acids. Here the CDR3 DNA reads TGCGCCAGCAGCCAAGAGAGGGGTCCTTATCAAGAGACCCAGTACTTC. Translating gives CASSQERGPYQETQYF.

The chain is built from TRBV6-5 and TRBJ2-2, with no clear D. Trimming left V 6 bases short and J 5 bases short, with 22 bases between. Germline-derived CDR1 and CDR2 are MNHEY and SVGAGI. The length of the CDR3 is 17 residues. The CDR3 sequence is CASSPPSAFPRTGELFF. The CDR3 bases are TGTGCCAGCAGCCCTCCCTCAGCCTTCCCTAGGACCGGGGAGCTGTTTTTT.

This clonotype was observed a handful of times. J is TRBJ2-5 and V is TRBV20-1; D may be TRBD2 (6 bases). The germline gives CDR1 DFQATT, CDR2 SNEGSKA (reference sequence). The germline V and J ends were trimmed by 3 bases and 5 bases, with 22 bases remaining between them. The CDR3 length is 16 residues. The CDR3 region has the DNA TGCAGTGCTAGCCCACCTCAATCGCGGGGATGGGAGACCCAGTACTTC. It encodes CSASPPQSRGWETQYF.

The CDR3 loop is CASTRGPSNQPQHF. The CDR3 nucleotides are TGTGCCAGCACCCGGGGTCCTAGCAATCAGCCCCAGCATTTT. The chain links TRBV12-3 or TRBV12-4 to TRBJ1-5; D not resolved. The CDR3 runs to 14 residues. Trimming left V 7 bases short and J 0 bases short, with 10 bases between.